The 21 T cell receptor beta chains below all came from one sample that was sequenced in a study of blood T cell repertoires in COVID-19. Assay used: immunoSEQ multiplex PCR; TCRdb lists only in-frame clones, some missing. Of 300,000 to 400,000 clones in the sample, about 93% are singletons; the top ten hold under 3.5%. The sample comprised peripheral blood. These receptors were collected from a woman younger than 35 who had recovered from COVID-19.

The chain joins TRBV6-1 to TRBJ1-1, with D unresolved. The germline gives CDR1 MNHNS, CDR2 SASEGT. The germline V and J ends were trimmed by 2 bases and 5 bases, with 6 bases remaining between them. CDR3 length: 12 amino acids. This CDR3 reads CASSEIATEAFF. The CDR3 nucleotides read TGTGCCAGCAGTGAAATTGCGACTGAAGCTTTCTTT.

This rearrangement joins TRBV19 to TRBJ2-4, with D possibly matching TRBD2 (7 bases). The CDR3 spans 14 residues. V was pared by 2 bases and J by 9 bases, with 14 bases between. Germline V lookup: CDR1 LNHDA, CDR2 SQIVND (reference sequence). CDR3 nucleotide sequence: TGTGCCAGTAGTATATTAGCAGGGGAGGGCATTCAGTACTTC. The encoded protein is CASSILAGEGIQYF.

The rearrangement uses TRBV12-5 and TRBJ2-1, with TRBD1 as a possible D gene (6 bases). This CDR3 contains 14 residues. Deletions cut 5 bases from V and 8 bases from J, with 16 bases between. Germline V gives CDR1 LGHNT, CDR2 FRNRAP. The CDR3 is CASGLQQGYDEQFF. CDR3 sequence (DNA): TGTGCTAGTGGTCTACAACAGGGATACGATGAGCAGTTCTTC.

The chain employs TRBV4-3 and TRBJ1-2; possible D gene TRBD1, 6 bases. V lost 4 bases and J 4 bases, leaving 19 bases between the germline ends. The CDR3 is 16 amino acids. Germline lookup yields CDR1 LGHNA and CDR2 YSLEER. CDR3 protein: CASSRYWGQSLYGYTF. DNA for the CDR3: TGCGCCAGCAGCCGCTATTGGGGGCAGTCTCTCTATGGCTACACCTTC.

The chain carries TRBV9 and TRBJ1-1; 9 nucleotides line up with TRBD1. The V gene's germline CDR1 is SGDLS and CDR2 YYNGEE. The CDR3 extends over 14 amino acids. The V segment lost 6 bases and the J segment 1 base; nucleotides outside the gene matches: 4. CDR3 sequence: CASTWDRANTEAFF. The DNA for the CDR3 is TGTGCCAGCACCTGGGACAGGGCGAACACTGAAGCTTTCTTT.

The chain links TRBV14 to TRBJ1-2; D is unclear. This CDR3 contains 14 residues. With 4 bases removed from V and 4 bases from J, the gap between germline ends came to 13 bases. Germline V gene sequence: CDR1 SGHDN, CDR2 FVKESK. Here the CDR3 reads CASSRDGGIYGYTF. CDR3 DNA: TGTGCCAGCAGCCGAGACGGCGGCATCTATGGCTACACCTTC.

The chain combines TRBV24-1 with TRBJ2-7; maybe TRBD1 (7 bases). The germline gives CDR1 KGHDR, CDR2 SFDVKD. Trimming left V 4 bases short and J 0 bases short, with 18 bases between. CDR3 length: 17 residues. The CDR3, as DNA: TGTGCCACCAGTGAAGGGTGCGGGACAGCCTCCTCCTACGAGCAGTACGTC. This codes for CATSEGCGTASSYEQYV.

The rearrangement uses TRBV11-3 and TRBJ1-2; D is unclear. With 5 bases removed from V and 4 bases from J, the gap between germline ends came to 14 bases. Germline CDR1 SGHNT, CDR2 YENEEA. The CDR3 extends over 14 amino acids. The DNA of the CDR3 is TGTGCCAGCAGCCCCGGACGGGGTAGCTATGGCTACACCTTC. It yields the protein CASSPGRGSYGYTF. Supplemented by reference TRBV11-3 and TRBJ1-2, the full variable domain reads EAGVVQSPRYKIIEKKQPVAFWCNPISGHNTLYWYLQNLGQGPELLIRYENEEAVDDSQLPKDRFSAERLKGVDSTLKIQPAELGDSAVYLCASSPGRGSYGYTFGSGTRLTVV.

This clone was detected only a few times. The chain carries TRBV15 and TRBJ1-6; a possible D gene is TRBD1 (6 bases). The CDR3 covers 15 residues. The germline gives CDR1 LNHNV, CDR2 YYDKDF (reference sequence). The ends were cut back, 0 bases at V and 10 bases at J, with 13 bases in the middle. This chain's CDR3 is CATSRDQGRGSPLHF. In nucleotides, the CDR3 is TGTGCCACCAGCAGAGATCAGGGGCGAGGGTCACCCCTCCACTTT.

V usage is TRBV12-3 or TRBV12-4 and J usage is TRBJ1-2; 8 bases map to TRBD1. The CDR3 has 13 residues. Germline trimming cut 5 bases from V and 8 bases from J; bases unmatched to any gene: 7. The CDR3, as DNA: TGTGCCAGCAGTGCCGGGACAGGACACGGCTACACCTTC. Translated, it gives CASSAGTGHGYTF.

This chain joins TRBV27 and TRBJ2-3; maybe TRBD2 (5 bases). Trimming pared 7 bases from V and 1 base from J, leaving 21 bases between. From germline, CDR1 is MNHEY and CDR2 SMNVEV (reference sequence). The CDR3 runs to 17 residues. The CDR3 reads CASTQRAYQRGTDTQYF. The CDR3 DNA is TGTGCCAGCACCCAACGGGCTTACCAGAGGGGCACAGATACGCAGTATTTT.

There are a few counts of this clone. V gene TRBV19 combines with J gene TRBJ1-5; D ambiguous. Trimming took off 5 bases at V and 0 bases at J, with 14 bases between the two ends. The CDR3 totals 16 residues. Germline V gene sequence: CDR1 LNHDA, CDR2 SQIVND (reference sequence). Here the CDR3 reads CASSSWSQTSNQPQHF. Here the CDR3 DNA reads TGTGCCAGTAGTTCGTGGAGCCAGACTAGCAATCAGCCCCAGCATTTT.

The V and J genes are TRBV6-5 and TRBJ2-1; 12 bases agree with TRBD2. The V segment lost 8 bases and the J segment 6 bases; nucleotides outside the gene matches: 2. Germline V lookup: CDR1 MNHEY, CDR2 SVGAGI. This CDR3 is 13 amino acids long. CDR3 in DNA: TGTGCCAGCGGGACTAGCGGGTTCAATGAGCAGTTCTTC. Amino acids: CASGTSGFNEQFF.

The V call is TRBV6-5, the J call TRBJ2-1; 9 bases agree with TRBD2. Germline CDR1 MNHEY, CDR2 SVGAGI. This CDR3 has 15 amino acids. Trimming took 5 bases from V and 3 from J; bases not matched to a gene: 5. CDR3 nucleotide sequence: TGTGCCAGCAGTACACTAGCGGGCGGCTACAATGAGCAGTTCTTC. Amino acid sequence: CASSTLAGGYNEQFF.

This chain uses TRBV7-9 with TRBJ1-3; no firm D call. The length of the CDR3 is 18 residues. Germline V gene lookup returns CDR1 SEHNR and CDR2 FQNEAQ (reference sequence). Trimming shortened V by 0 bases and J by 0 bases, and 15 bases separated the two germline ends. The CDR3 here is CASSLAAGVWSSGNTIYF. The CDR3 nucleotides read TGTGCCAGCAGCTTAGCAGCGGGAGTATGGAGCTCTGGAAACACCATATATTTT.

The chain joins TRBV6-2 or TRBV6-3 to TRBJ1-1; 8 bases are shared with TRBD1. The germline CDR1 and CDR2 sequences are MNHEY and SVGEGT. V lost 0 bases, J lost 1 base, and 13 bases stayed unmatched. This CDR3 spans 19 amino acids. CDR3 protein: CASSYSMDRALSANTEAFF. For the CDR3, the DNA is TGTGCCAGCAGTTACTCGATGGACAGGGCTTTGTCGGCGAACACTGAAGCTTTCTTT.

The CDR3 reads CASSRTGENTEAFF. In nucleotides, the CDR3 is TGTGCCAGCTCGCGGACAGGGGAGAACACTGAAGCTTTCTTT. The rearrangement uses TRBV25-1 and TRBJ1-1, with 9 bases identical to TRBD1. CDR1 and CDR2 (germline): MGHDK, SYGVNS. The junction had 5 bases not matched to a gene; V was cut back by 8 bases and J by 1 base. This CDR3 has 14 residues.

In this sample, this clone turned up a few times. The chain recombines TRBV3-1 (or the pseudogene TRBV3-2) with TRBJ1-1; no definite D call. Germline assignment: CDR1 LGHDT and CDR2 YNNKEL (reference sequence). The CDR3 extends over 15 amino acids. V dropped 1 base and J dropped 7 bases, with 16 bases sitting between them. The CDR3 is CASSQAERAYLEAFF. The CDR3 DNA is TGTGCCAGCAGCCAAGCCGAGAGGGCGTACCTTGAAGCTTTCTTT.

The chain employs TRBV7-9 and TRBJ2-3, with 7 bases identical to TRBD1. The CDR3 runs 16 residues. CDR1 SEHNR and CDR2 FQNEAQ come from the germline V gene (reference sequence). V was pared by 5 bases and J by 2 bases, with 10 bases of the junction left unmatched. Here the CDR3 reads CASSPAGGKNTDTQYF. The CDR3 DNA is TGTGCCAGCAGCCCCGCAGGGGGAAAGAACACAGATACGCAGTATTTT.

The chain carries TRBV7-9 and TRBJ1-2; D might be TRBD1 (6 bases). This CDR3 comprises 12 residues. V lost 5 bases to trimming and J lost 2 bases, with 6 bases between them. Germline V gives CDR1 SEHNR, CDR2 FQNEAQ (reference sequence). The CDR3 sequence is CASSGGNYGYTF. CDR3 DNA: TGTGCCAGCAGCGGGGGCAACTATGGCTACACCTTC. Filled out from reference TRBV7-9 and TRBJ1-2, the complete variable domain reads DTGVSQNPRHKITKRGQNVTFRCDPISEHNRLYWYRQTLGQGPEFLTYFQNEAQLEKSRLLSDRFSAERPKGSFSTLEIQRTEQGDSAMYLCASSGGNYGYTFGSGTRLTVV.

The rearrangement uses TRBV7-2 and TRBJ2-3; 7 nucleotides line up with TRBD2. From germline, CDR1 is SGHTA and CDR2 FQGNSA. CDR3 size: 17 residues. With V trimmed by 5 bases and J by 1 base, 12 bases remained unmatched. In DNA form, the CDR3 reads TGTGCCAGCAGCCGGGGGGTAGACAGCGGAGGCACAGATACGCAGTATTTT. This codes for CASSRGVDSGGTDTQYF.